The sequence of this TCR beta chain was determined in a study of OX40 agonist ivuxolimab in advanced cancers. This CDR3 has 14 residues. Germline-derived CDR1 and CDR2 are SGHAT and FQDESV (reference sequence). The V and J ends lost 6 bases and 9 bases, in that order; junction bases with no gene match: 13. By share, this clone counts as medium-sized. TCRdb keeps only in-frame clones here, not all; method: immunoSEQ multiplex PCR. The table lists 75,000 to 100,000 clones, about 80% of them singletons. The chain recombines TRBV11-1 with TRBJ2-7; 8 positions agree with TRBD1. Sample: CD4+ or CD8+ T cells sorted from blood, taken in a trial of the OX40 agonist ivuxolimab. This sequence originates from an adult with an advanced solid tumor such as melanoma, head and neck, liver or kidney cancer. This CDR3 is CASRQKNGQGGQYF. The CDR3 DNA reads as TGTGCCAGCAGGCAAAAGAACGGACAGGGAGGGCAGTACTTC.